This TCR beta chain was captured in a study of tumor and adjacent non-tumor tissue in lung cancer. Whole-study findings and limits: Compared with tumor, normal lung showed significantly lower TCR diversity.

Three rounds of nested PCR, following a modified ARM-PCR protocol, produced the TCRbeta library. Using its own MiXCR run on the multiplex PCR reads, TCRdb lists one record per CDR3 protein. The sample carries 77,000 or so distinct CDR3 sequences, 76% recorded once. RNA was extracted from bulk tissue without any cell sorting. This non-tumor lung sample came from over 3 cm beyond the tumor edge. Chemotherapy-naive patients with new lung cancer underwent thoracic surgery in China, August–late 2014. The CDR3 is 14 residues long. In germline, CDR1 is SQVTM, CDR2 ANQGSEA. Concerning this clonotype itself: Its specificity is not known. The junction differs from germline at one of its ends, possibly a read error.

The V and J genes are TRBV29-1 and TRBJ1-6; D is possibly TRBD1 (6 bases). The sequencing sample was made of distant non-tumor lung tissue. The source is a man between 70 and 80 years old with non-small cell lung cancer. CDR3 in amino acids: CSAGRAGDNTPLHF. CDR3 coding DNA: TGTAGCGCCGGGAGAGCAGGGGATAATACACCCCTCCACTTT.